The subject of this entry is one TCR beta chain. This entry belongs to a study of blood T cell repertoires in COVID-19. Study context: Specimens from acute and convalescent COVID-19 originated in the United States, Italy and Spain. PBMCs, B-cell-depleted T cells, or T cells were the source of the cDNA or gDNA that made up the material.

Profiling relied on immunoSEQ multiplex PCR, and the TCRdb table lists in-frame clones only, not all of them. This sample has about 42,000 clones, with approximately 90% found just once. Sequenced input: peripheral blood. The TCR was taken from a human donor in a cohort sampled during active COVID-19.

The CDR3 DNA is TGTGCCAGCAGTTTGAGTGGTGAGAAGTACTTC. This translates into CASSLSGEKYF. The V call is TRBV28, the J call TRBJ2-7; D call uncertain. The CDR3 sequence is 11 residues long. Trimming took off 3 bases at V and 11 bases at J, with 11 bases between the two ends. CDR1 MDHEN and CDR2 SYDVKM come from the germline V gene.